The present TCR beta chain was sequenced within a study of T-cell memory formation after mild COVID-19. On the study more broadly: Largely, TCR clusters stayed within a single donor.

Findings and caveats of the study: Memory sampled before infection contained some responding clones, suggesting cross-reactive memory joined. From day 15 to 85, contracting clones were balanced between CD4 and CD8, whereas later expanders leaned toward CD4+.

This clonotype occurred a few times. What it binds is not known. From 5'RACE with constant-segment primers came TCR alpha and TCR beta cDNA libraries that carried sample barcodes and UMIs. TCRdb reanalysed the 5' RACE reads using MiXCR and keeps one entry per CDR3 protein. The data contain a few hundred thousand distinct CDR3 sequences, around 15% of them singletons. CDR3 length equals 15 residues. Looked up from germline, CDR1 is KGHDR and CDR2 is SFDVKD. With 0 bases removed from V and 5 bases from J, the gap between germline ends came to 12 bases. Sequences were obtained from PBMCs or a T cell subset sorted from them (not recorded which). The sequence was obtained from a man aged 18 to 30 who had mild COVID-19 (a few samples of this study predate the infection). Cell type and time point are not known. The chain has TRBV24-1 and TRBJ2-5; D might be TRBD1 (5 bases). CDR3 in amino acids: CATSDLLQGWETQYF. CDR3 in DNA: TGTGCCACCAGTGATTTGCTGCAGGGTTGGGAGACCCAGTACTTC.